This T cell receptor beta chain was sequenced for a study of blood T cell repertoires in COVID-19. Produced via immunoSEQ multiplex PCR; TCRdb's table is partial and in-frame only. The repertoire holds 400,000 or so clones, 88% seen once, with roughly 2% in the top ten. Cohorts were assigned according to the clinical history that participants reported. The CDR3 has 14 residues. The germline V gene encodes CDR1 LGHDT and CDR2 YNNKEL (reference sequence). Trimming cost V 0 bases and J 11 bases; bases outside gene matches: 7. The chain combines TRBV3-1 (or the pseudogene TRBV3-2) with TRBJ2-3, with 8 bases aligning to TRBD2. The TCR comes from a woman in her thirties or forties with acute COVID-19. Sequenced: PBMCs or T cells enriched from blood (not recorded which). CDR3 loop: CASSQDPLAGGQYF. For the CDR3, the DNA is TGTGCCAGCAGCCAAGACCCTCTTGCGGGGGGGCAGTATTTT.